This TCR beta chain was sequenced for a study of CD8+ T cells in alopecia areata (dated by TCRdb to 2016 to 2019). The study in broad terms: The treated patients took part in an open-label pilot trial in which moderate-to-severe alopecia areata was treated with oral tofacitinib at 5 to 10 mg twice daily. Patients stayed on tofacitinib for 6 to 18 months and then had 6 months of follow-up off drug so that delayed response and recurrence could be assessed. For the treated patients, the SALT score, which quantifies what percentage of scalp surface area is affected, served as the measure of disease severity. To study T cell clonal expansion in alopecia areata, the researchers applied high-throughput TCRbeta sequencing to both the C3H/HeJ mouse model and human patients. On the human side, TCRbeta sequencing was run on scalp tissue and on sorted CD4+ and CD8+ peripheral blood T cells from healthy controls and from alopecia areata patients with either patchy or totalis/universalis disease. Biopsies were taken from tofacitinib-treated patients at baseline and at 4 and 24 weeks of treatment, and a later scalp biopsy was taken in several of the tofacitinib-treated patients. Scalp clonality was compared across normal scalp (n=4), patchy alopecia areata scalp (n=8), and alopecia totalis/universalis scalp (n=8). RNA was extracted with the PAXgene miRNA kit for fixed scalp, the miRNeasy kit for PBMCs, and the RNeasy kit for mouse skin. Amplification of TCRbeta CDR3 regions was done by immunoSEQ multiplex PCR using 35 Vbeta forward primers and 13 Jbeta reverse primers.

Findings and caveats that apply to the study as a whole: Shared TCR sequences between patients were less evident than in mice, which may be partly attributable to HLA diversity in the patient population. Tofacitinib significantly lowered scalp clonality and the number of expanded CD8+ clones among the top 100 scalp clones. Many expanded lesional clones were found to persist in scalp and blood during tofacitinib treatment, and relapse after treatment cessation may be partly explained by this persistence. Because the treated cohort was small and included a single nonresponder, larger studies are needed to assess links between baseline CD8+ expansion and response. Higher clonality and more expanded CD8+ clones were observed in lesional scalp than in normal scalp, particularly in alopecia totalis/universalis, a finding suggestive of antigenic drive. Unlike mouse skin, which is dominated by gammadelta T cells, normal human skin has resident alphabeta T cells that are also sequenced, and this complicates analysis of the scalp TCR repertoire.

Preparation of the library involved the immunoSEQ multiplex PCR assay. For TCR sequencing, RNA was extracted from every sample and reverse transcribed into cDNA to serve as template. SuperScript III was used for first-strand cDNA synthesis, primed with a 2:1 mix of oligo-dT and random hexamers. A synthetic immune receptor repertoire was used to measure amplification bias, and any remaining bias was corrected computationally. The authors' pipeline ran thus. Raw reads were preprocessed to remove errors, and CDR3 was defined according to IMGT conventions as the region from the conserved cysteine to phenylalanine. Clonality was computed as 1 minus the Shannon entropy, with the entropy normalized by log2 of the number of productive unique TCRs. Whether each scalp clone was CD4 or CD8 was inferred by checking scalp TCRbeta sequences against the CD4 and CD8 repertoires from sorted blood. Sourced from immuneACCESS, this table was stored by TCRdb with only in-frame sequences that have V and J called. A share of the clones is absent; for the studies checked, an unresolved V gene accounts for under half, and the remainder has no known explanation. V, J and clone size reflect that table, while D and trimming were determined from the DNA. This sample comprises 110,000 to 150,000 clones, roughly 52% of them detected only once. The biggest ten clones account for 15% to 20% of the sample.

As to this clone: Its antigen is unknown. Base-call qualities are not available, and no considerably larger clone is one nucleotide away. This CDR3 is also generated by other DNA sequences in the sample.

In the paper's terms, the time point label means: four to five weeks on oral tofacitinib. The treatment or condition label, as the study defines it: oral pan-JAK inhibitor, 5-10 mg twice daily. Lesional scalp punch biopsies and peripheral blood were collected from alopecia areata patients. PBMCs were separated by density centrifugation and stained for CD3, CD4 and CD8, after which CD4+ and CD8+ T cells were sorted on a FACSAria. Trimming costs V 2 bases and J 1 base, and their ends lie 3 bases apart. From the cysteine through the phenylalanine, the CDR3 covers 14 amino acids. Of the read, only the CDR3 DNA is kept; its 42 bases are in frame from base 1. CDR1 and CDR2 are drawn from the germline V gene (reference sequence): MNHEY, SMNVEV.

Recombination linked TRBV27 to TRBJ2-6; the D gene identity is not certain. The clonotype comes from a human donor with alopecia areata. The input for sequencing was CD8+ T cells sorted from blood, taken at week 4, from a patient treated with tofacitinib. The CDR3 corresponds to CASSLRSGANVLTF. The sequenced DNA: TGTGCCAGCAGTTTAAGATCTGGGGCCAACGTCCTGACTTTC.